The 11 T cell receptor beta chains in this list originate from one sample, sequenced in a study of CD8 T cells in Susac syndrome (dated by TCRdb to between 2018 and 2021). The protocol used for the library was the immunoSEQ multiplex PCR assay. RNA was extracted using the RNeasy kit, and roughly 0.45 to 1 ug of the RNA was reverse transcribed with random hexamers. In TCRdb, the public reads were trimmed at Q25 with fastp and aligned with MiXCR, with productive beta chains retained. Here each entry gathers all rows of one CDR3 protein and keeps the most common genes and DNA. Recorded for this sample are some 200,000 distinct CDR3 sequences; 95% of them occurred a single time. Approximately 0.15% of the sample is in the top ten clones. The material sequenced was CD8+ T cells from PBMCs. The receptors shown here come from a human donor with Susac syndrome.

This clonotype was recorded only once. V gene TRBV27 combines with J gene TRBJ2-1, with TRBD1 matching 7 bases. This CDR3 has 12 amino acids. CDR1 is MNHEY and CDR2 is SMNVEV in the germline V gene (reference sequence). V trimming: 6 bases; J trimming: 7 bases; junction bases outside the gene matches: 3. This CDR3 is CASSRQGNEQFF. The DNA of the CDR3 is TGTGCCAGCAGCCGACAGGGAAATGAGCAGTTCTTC.

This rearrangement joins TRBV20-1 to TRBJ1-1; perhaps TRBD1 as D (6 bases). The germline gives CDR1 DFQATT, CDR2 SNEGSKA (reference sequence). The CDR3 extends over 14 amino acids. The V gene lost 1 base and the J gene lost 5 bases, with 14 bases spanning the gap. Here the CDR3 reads CSARGVDRGTEAFF. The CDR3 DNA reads TGCAGTGCTAGAGGAGTGGACAGAGGTACTGAAGCTTTCTTT.

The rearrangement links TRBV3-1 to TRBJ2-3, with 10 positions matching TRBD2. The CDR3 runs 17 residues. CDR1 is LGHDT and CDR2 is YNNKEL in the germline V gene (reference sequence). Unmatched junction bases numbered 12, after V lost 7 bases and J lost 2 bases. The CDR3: CASTLPHLAGDTDTQYF. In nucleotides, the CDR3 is TGTGCCAGCACCTTACCACACCTAGCGGGGGACACAGATACGCAGTATTTT.

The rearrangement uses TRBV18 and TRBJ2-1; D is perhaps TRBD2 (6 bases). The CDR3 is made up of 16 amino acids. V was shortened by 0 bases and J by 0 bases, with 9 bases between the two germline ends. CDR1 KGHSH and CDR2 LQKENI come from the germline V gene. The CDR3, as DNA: TGTGCCAGCTCACCACCAGCAGCGGGCTCCTACAATGAGCAGTTCTTC. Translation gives CASSPPAAGSYNEQFF. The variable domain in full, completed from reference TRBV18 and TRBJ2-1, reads NAGVMQNPRHLVRRRGQEARLRCSPMKGHSHVYWYRQLPEEGLKFMVYLQKENIIDESGMPKERFSAEFPKEGPSILRIQQVVRGDSAAYFCASSPPAAGSYNEQFFGPGTRLTVL.

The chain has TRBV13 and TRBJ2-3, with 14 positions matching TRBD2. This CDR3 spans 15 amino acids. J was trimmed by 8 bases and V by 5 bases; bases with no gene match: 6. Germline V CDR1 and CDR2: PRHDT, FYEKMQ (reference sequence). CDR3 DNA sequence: TGTGCCAGCAGCCCGACTAGCGGGGGGGCCGCTACGCAGTATTTT. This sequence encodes CASSPTSGGAATQYF.

The CDR3 DNA reads TGCAGTGCTAGCGCTAGCGTCGCGGGAGAGGAAGATACGCAGTATTTT. Translated, it gives CSASASVAGEEDTQYF. V gene TRBV20-1 combines with J gene TRBJ2-3, with 7 bases fitting TRBD2. The CDR3 extends over 16 amino acids. Germline V gene data show CDR1 as DFQATT and CDR2 as SNEGSKA (reference sequence). Trimming removed 3 bases from V and 5 bases from J; junction bases left unmatched: 14.

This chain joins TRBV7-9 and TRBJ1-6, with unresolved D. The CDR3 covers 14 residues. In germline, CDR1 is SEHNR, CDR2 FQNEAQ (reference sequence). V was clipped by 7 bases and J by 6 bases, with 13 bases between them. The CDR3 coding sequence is TGTGCCAGCACCCCTTCGCGCAGTAATTCACCCCTCCACTTT. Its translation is CASTPSRSNSPLHF.

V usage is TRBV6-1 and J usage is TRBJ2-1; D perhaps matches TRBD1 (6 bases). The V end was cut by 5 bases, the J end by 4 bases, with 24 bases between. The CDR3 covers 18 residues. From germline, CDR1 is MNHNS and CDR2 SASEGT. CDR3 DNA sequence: TGTGCCAGCAGTCCCCCCCACAGGGCGGTCTGGATTTACAATGAGCAGTTCTTC. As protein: CASSPPHRAVWIYNEQFF.

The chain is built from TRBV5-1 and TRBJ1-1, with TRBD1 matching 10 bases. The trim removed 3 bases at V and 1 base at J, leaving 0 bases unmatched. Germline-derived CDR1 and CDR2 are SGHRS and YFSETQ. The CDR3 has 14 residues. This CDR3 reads CASSWDRGNTEAFF. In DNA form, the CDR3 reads TGCGCCAGCAGCTGGGACAGGGGGAACACTGAAGCTTTCTTT.

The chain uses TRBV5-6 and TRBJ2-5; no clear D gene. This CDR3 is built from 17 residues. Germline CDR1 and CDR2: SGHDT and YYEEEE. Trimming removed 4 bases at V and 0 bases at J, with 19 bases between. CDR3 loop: CASSHLVAYLYQETQYF. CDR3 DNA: TGTGCCAGCAGCCACCTTGTGGCCTATCTGTACCAAGAGACCCAGTACTTC.

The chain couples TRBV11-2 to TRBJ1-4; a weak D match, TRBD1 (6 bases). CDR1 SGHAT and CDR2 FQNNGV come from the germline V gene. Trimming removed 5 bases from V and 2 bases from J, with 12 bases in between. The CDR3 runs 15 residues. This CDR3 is CASSATGYTNEKLFF. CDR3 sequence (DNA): TGTGCCAGCAGCGCGACAGGATACACTAATGAAAAACTGTTTTTT.